Listed below are T cell receptor beta chains from one sample, sequenced in a study of graft-versus-host responses after intestinal transplantation. The antigens of these receptors remain unknown. TCRdb keeps only in-frame clones here, not all; method: immunoSEQ multiplex PCR. The profile shows roughly 130,000 clones, about nine tenths of them singletons. This specimen consisted of unstimulated CD4+ T cells sorted from spleen or lymph node cells, obtained before intestinal transplant. All receptors derive from a human donor who received an intestinal transplant. Each CDR3 is given without its conserved first and last residue. Each record gives: J gene, clone size, V gene, CDR3 protein. Size is stated for part of the rows, as once, few or many counts, or as a class when the clone is expanded.

>TRBJ2-7|.|TRBV7-2
ASSSGTGPYEQY
>TRBJ1-1|once|TRBV6-6
ASSFRGGTEAF
>TRBJ2-7|.|TRBV27
ASSSFYEQY
>TRBJ1-1|once|TRBV10-3
AISESRGEGAF
>TRBJ1-6|.|TRBV15
ATSREVRGRAGYNSPLH
>TRBJ2-2|.|TRBV19
ASSSSGLNTGELF
>TRBJ2-1|.|TRBV7-2
ASSSAQGTRKYEQF
>TRBJ2-7|.|TRBV7-2
ASSSLAGGPYEQY
>TRBJ2-5|.|TRBV14
ASSQGLAGGQRETQY
>TRBJ2-3|.|TRBV5-1
ASSLDMNTQY
>TRBJ2-1|.|TRBV19
ASSQGLAGYNEQF
>TRBJ2-2|.|TRBV7-7
ASSYGQGSGTGELF
>TRBJ1-2|.|TRBV7-8
ASSLEFWAGGDYGYT
>TRBJ1-5|.|TRBV6-1
ASTVDRARQPQH
>TRBJ2-2|.|TRBV7-2
ASSLAPDRTGRELF
>TRBJ2-7|.|TRBV19
ASSIPGLAGVGVSYEQY
>TRBJ2-7|.|TRBV18
ASSPRKAGVPEQY
>.|.|TRBV28
ASSSDGLSYEQY
>TRBJ1-1|.|TRBV28
ATLGDTEAF
>TRBJ2-3|once|TRBV5-1
ASSLGDTQY
>TRBJ2-7|.|TRBV7-2
ASSLGAGGAIAHEQY
>.|once|TRBV18
ASSSRDGHYEQY
>TRBJ2-3|.|TRBV9
ASSADRGRDPHTQY
>TRBJ1-3|.|TRBV30
AWSVTFDGTSGNTIY
>TRBJ2-7|.|TRBV21-1
ASSKKRRGRKSYEQY
>TRBJ2-6|.|TRBV18
ASSHGDRGTGANVLT
>TRBJ2-3|.|TRBV10-3
AISESFSGYQMGTQY
>TRBJ1-1|.|TRBV30
AWSLTGNTEAF
>TRBJ2-7|.|TRBV21-1
ASSPGTGGKSYEQY
>TRBJ1-2|.|TRBV29-1
SVRGTGVYGYT
>TRBJ1-1|.|TRBV5-1
ASSRSTTANTEAF
>TRBJ2-5|.|TRBV7-9
ASSRGLAGIQETQY
>TRBJ1-2|once|TRBV19
ASTRRWAGGKNYGYT
>TRBJ1-2|few|TRBV7-2
ASTGGNYGYT
>TRBJ2-1|.|TRBV9
ASRGGLGAYNEQF
>TRBJ1-1|.|TRBV7-9
ASSFEQGYTEAF
>TRBJ1-2|.|TRBV5-6
ASSFQSENYGYT
>TRBJ2-7|.|TRBV5-1
ASSFDSWAYEQY
>TRBJ2-3|.|TRBV7-2
ASSLGLSTDTQY
>TRBJ1-6|.|TRBV9
ASTEGTGGYNSPLH
>TRBJ2-6|once|TRBV28
ASSFSGGGANVLT
>TRBJ1-2|.|TRBV7-2
ASSSPRGQTGSPKFGYT
>TRBJ2-6|.|TRBV19
ASSFGTSSGANVLT
>TRBJ1-2|.|TRBV28
ASSQSVTGGYGYT
>TRBJ2-2|.|TRBV5-1
ASSLAPGGTGELF
>TRBJ1-4|.|TRBV19
AGSTGTEPATNEKLF
>TRBJ1-3|.|TRBV7-6
ASSLVAGGGNTIY
>TRBJ2-7|few|TRBV30
AWSGRLASTYEQY
>TRBJ1-2|.|TRBV15
ATSRDEGTGEGYT
>TRBJ2-7|.|TRBV5-1
ASSLEGYEQY
>TRBJ1-3|medium-sized|TRBV15
ATSRGSTGVY